This T cell receptor beta chain stems from a study of T cell repertoires in cytomegalovirus infection. Study at large: Public TCR beta signatures were indicative of both CMV infection and a matching HLA type. General study findings and limits: The response measured ex vivo was dominated by TCR beta clonotypes (HLA-C-restricted and CMV-specific). Identification of carriers of CMV plus the relevant HLA was achieved through cumulative public TCR beta family frequency.

Using its own MiXCR run on the reads, TCRdb lists one record per CDR3 protein. In the table there are about 440,000 distinct CDR3 sequences, approximately 32% of which are singletons. Remarks on this clonotype: Its antigen is unknown.

The receptor was isolated from a human donor in good health (CMV status not recorded). Some clones in this sample may be carry-over from other donors' samples. The sequenced material came from PBMCs.

CDR3 nucleotides: TGTGCCAGCAGCCCGGACAGATTTGAGCAGTTCTTC. It is translated as CASSPDRFEQFF. The chain carries TRBV6-6 and TRBJ2-1, with D maybe TRBD1 (6 bases). There are 12 residues in the CDR3. Germline assignment: CDR1 MNHNY and CDR2 SVGAGI (reference sequence). V dropped 6 bases and J dropped 9 bases, with 12 bases sitting between them.